This entry describes one TCR beta chain. Produced via immunoSEQ multiplex PCR; TCRdb's table is partial and in-frame only. The table records about 13,000 clones, more than 75% of them present only once. The data were obtained in a study of sequential checkpoint blockade in melanoma. Treatment of the sample: randomized to nivolumab then ipilimumab (arm A) or the reverse (arm B). Patients had received no earlier DNA-damaging chemotherapy. The clonotype comes from a human donor with melanoma. The starting material was CD8+ T cells sorted from blood (inferred from file names), obtained from a patient given nivolumab and ipilimumab in sequence.

This CDR3 is CASSFKQGEYNEQFF. CDR3 in DNA: TGTGCCAGCAGCTTTAAGCAGGGGGAATACAATGAGCAGTTCTTC. This rearrangement joins TRBV12-1 to TRBJ2-1; TRBD1, the table's D call, was not compared with the DNA. TRBV12-1 is designated a pseudogene. The CDR3 runs 15 residues.